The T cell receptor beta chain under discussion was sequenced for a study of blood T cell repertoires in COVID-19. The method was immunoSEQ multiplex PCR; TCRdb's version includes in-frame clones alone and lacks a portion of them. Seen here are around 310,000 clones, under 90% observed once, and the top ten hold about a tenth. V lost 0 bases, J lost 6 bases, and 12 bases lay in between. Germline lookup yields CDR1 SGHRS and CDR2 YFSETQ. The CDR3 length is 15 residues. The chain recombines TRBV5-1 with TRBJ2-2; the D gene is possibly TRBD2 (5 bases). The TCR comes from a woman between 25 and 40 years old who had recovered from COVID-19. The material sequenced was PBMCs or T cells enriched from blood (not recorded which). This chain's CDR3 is CASSLELARAGELFF. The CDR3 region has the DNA TGCGCCAGCAGCTTGGAACTCGCGAGGGCCGGGGAGCTGTTTTTT.